This T cell receptor beta chain originates from a study of a mutant IDH1 vaccine in newly diagnosed glioma (TCRdb year 2021). Broadly, across the study: Eight vaccinations were administered to patients in weeks 1, 3, 5, 7, 11, 15, 19 and 23, corresponding to visits V03 through V10. Peripheral blood samples were drawn at six visits, namely V03 (baseline), V05, V07, V10, V12 and V13. Of the roughly 33 treated patients, around 62% were male and about 40% were female, and a mean age of approximately 40 years was recorded. In the chemotherapy-containing groups, vaccination started alongside temozolomide cycles, whereas in patients who had radiotherapy alone it started 4-6 weeks after radiotherapy. For exploratory analyses, 25 to 30 treated patients had longitudinal TCRB deep sequencing done wherever samples were available. Prior to enrollment, standard therapy consisting of radiotherapy alone, temozolomide alone, or radiochemotherapy with temozolomide had been administered to patients, with the combination being received by most patients. Results the study describes overall, beyond this receptor: Pseudoprogression seemed to be unrelated to changes in the top peripheral T cell clonotypes found by TCRB sequencing. Across multiple MHC alleles, vaccine-induced immune responses were seen in around 93% of patients. According to the authors, sample limitations meant that analyses of patient blood samples could not be reproduced. Availability determined which PBMC samples were chosen for TCRB deep sequencing.

Taken with the paper, the label for time point translates to: week 23, last vaccination. A 20-mer mutant IDH1 peptide at 300 micrograms in Montanide made up each vaccine dose, which was injected subcutaneously together with topical imiquimod. Newly diagnosed WHO grade 3 or 4 IDH1-mutant astrocytomas showing loss of nuclear ATRX were present in the donors. The samples were drawn from NOA16, a multicentre, single-arm, open-label phase I trial in Germany that tested a mutant IDH1 peptide vaccine in humans for the first time. Genomic DNA for TCRB sequencing was extracted from EDTA blood using the DNeasy Blood and Tissue Kit. Regarding this clone: No cognate antigen has been identified for it. The input lacks base qualities; no much larger clone sits a single base away.

Compared with germline, V lacks 0 bases and J lacks 10 bases; bases without a gene match: 7. In the germline V gene, CDR1 corresponds to SGDLS and CDR2 to YYNGEE. The CDR3 spans 14 residues, from the cysteine through the phenylalanine. Only the CDR3 part of the read is kept: 42 bases, read in frame from the first base. Libraries were built with the immunoSEQ multiplex PCR assay. Following the manufacturer's protocol, the hsTCRB Kit was used to amplify rearranged TCR beta chain sequences. TCRB libraries were sequenced on an Illumina MiSeq. On the authors' methods: The proprietary platform of the kit vendor was used for demultiplexing, trimming and gene mapping. Entries here come from immuneACCESS through TCRdb and include only in-frame sequences with V and J called. Some clones fail to appear in such tables; in the studies checked, an unresolved V gene covers under half of the shortfall, and the cause of the remainder is unknown. That table supplies the V and J calls and clone size; D and trimming were determined from the DNA. The sample has 65,000 or so clones on record, roughly 84% of them singletons. In total, the top ten clones hold approximately 4.3% of the sample.

The rearrangement joined TRBV9 to TRBJ2-3, with 8 central nucleotides matching TRBD2. The receptor was derived from a man aged 25 to 40 with glioma. The specimen was PBMCs, collected from a glioma patient whose treatment included an IDH1 peptide vaccine. The CDR3 here reads CASSVGLMGLAQYF. The DNA sequence reads TGTGCCAGCAGCGTAGGTCTCATGGGACTAGCGCAGTATTTT. This CDR3, with the reference TRBV9 and TRBJ2-3 proteins standing in past its ends, gives the full variable domain DSGVTQTPKHLITATGQRVTLRCSPRSGDLSVYWYQQSLDQGLQFLIQYYNGEERAKGNILERFSAQQFPDLHSELNLSSLELGDSALYFCASSVGLMGLAQYFGPGTRLTVL.